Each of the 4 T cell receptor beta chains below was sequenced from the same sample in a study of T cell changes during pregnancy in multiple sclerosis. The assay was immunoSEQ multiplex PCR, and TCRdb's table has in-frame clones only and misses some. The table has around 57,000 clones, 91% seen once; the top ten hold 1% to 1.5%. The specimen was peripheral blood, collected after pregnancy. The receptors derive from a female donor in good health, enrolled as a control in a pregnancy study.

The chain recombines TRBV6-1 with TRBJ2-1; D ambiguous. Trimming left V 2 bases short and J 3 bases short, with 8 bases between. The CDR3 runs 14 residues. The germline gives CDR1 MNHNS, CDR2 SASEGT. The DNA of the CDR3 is TGTGCCAGCAGTGAATCTACTATCTACAATGAGCAGTTCTTC. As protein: CASSESTIYNEQFF.

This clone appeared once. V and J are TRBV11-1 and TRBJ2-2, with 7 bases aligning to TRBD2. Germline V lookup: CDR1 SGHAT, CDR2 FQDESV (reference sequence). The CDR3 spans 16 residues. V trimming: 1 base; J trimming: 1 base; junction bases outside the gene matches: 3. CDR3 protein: CASSLVAGVNTGELFF. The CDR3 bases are TGTGCCAGCAGCTTAGTTGCGGGGGTGAACACCGGGGAGCTGTTTTTT.

The CDR3 nucleotides are TGTGCCAGCTCTCGGACAGGGGGCTCCCCCCTGAACACCGGGGAGCTGTTTTTT. Its protein is CASSRTGGSPLNTGELFF. V and J are TRBV18 and TRBJ2-2; 11 bases agree with TRBD1. The length of the CDR3 is 18 residues. Germline CDR1 and CDR2: KGHSH and LQKENI. Trimming took 6 bases from V and 1 from J; bases not matched to a gene: 10.

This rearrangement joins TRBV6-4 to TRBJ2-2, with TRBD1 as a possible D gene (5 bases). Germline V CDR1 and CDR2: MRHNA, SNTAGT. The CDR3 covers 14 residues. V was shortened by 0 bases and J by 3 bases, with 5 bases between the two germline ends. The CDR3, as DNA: TGTGCCAGCAGTGACTCAGGGGACACCGGGGAGCTGTTTTTT. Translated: CASSDSGDTGELFF.